These 5 T cell receptor beta chains share one sample of origin, sequenced in a study of blood T cell repertoires in COVID-19. The protocol was immunoSEQ multiplex PCR, while the TCRdb copy is restricted to in-frame clones and leaves out a portion. The sample consists of 140,000 or so clones, over 80% of them appearing once. The sample comprised peripheral blood. The receptors come from a man over 45 who had recovered from COVID-19.

V is TRBV5-1 and J is TRBJ2-5; TRBD1 agrees at 9 bases. Germline V gives CDR1 SGHRS, CDR2 YFSETQ. The J segment lost 2 bases and the V segment lost 4 bases, leaving 9 bases of the junction unmatched. The CDR3 is 16 amino acids. For the CDR3, the DNA is TGCGCCAGCAGCCGGGGGACAGGGCGTCGTCAAGAGACCCAGTACTTC. Translated: CASSRGTGRRQETQYF.

The chain combines TRBV4-2 with TRBJ1-6; TRBD1 matches 7 bases. CDR1 and CDR2 from the germline V gene are LGHNA and YNFKEQ. Trimming removed 6 bases from V and 5 bases from J; junction bases left unmatched: 7. CDR3 length equals 15 residues. The CDR3 loop is CASRYGQDNNSPLHF. CDR3 coding DNA: TGTGCCAGCAGGTACGGACAGGATAATAATTCACCCCTCCACTTT.

The chain joins TRBV3-1 (or the pseudogene TRBV3-2) to TRBJ2-7; 8 bases align to TRBD1. The CDR3 contains 15 residues. V lost 4 bases and J lost 5; bases outside the gene matches: 10. CDR1 is LGHDT and CDR2 is YNNKEL in the germline V gene (reference sequence). CDR3: CASSRQPGGINEQYF. The CDR3 region has the DNA TGTGCCAGCAGCCGGCAGCCAGGGGGCATCAACGAGCAGTACTTC.

This clone appeared a single time. J is TRBJ1-1 and V is TRBV6-5; a weak D match, TRBD1 (6 bases). Germline CDR1 MNHEY, CDR2 SVGAGI. The CDR3 length is 14 residues. Trimming left V 5 bases short and J 7 bases short, with 17 bases between. The CDR3 coding sequence is TGTGCCAGCAGTCCTCGGACAGAGCCCAATGAAGCTTTCTTT. Protein product: CASSPRTEPNEAFF.

The rearrangement uses TRBV4-2 and TRBJ1-2, with D possibly being TRBD1 (6 bases). V gave up 0 bases and J gave up 5 bases, with 10 bases separating them. This CDR3 is built from 14 residues. In germline, CDR1 is LGHNA, CDR2 YNFKEQ. Written as DNA, the CDR3 is TGTGCCAGCAGCCAAGACGAAACAGGGTATGGCTACACCTTC. This encodes CASSQDETGYGYTF.